A selection of T cell receptor beta chains follows, all from one sample in a study of shared clonotypes between healthy human individuals. The data were produced by immunoSEQ multiplex PCR, yet TCRdb's version contains in-frame clones alone and is incomplete. The sample includes roughly 2 million clones, approximately 94% of them seen just once. Sequencing was performed on naive CD4+ T cells sorted from blood. These receptors all stem from a young man in good health. CDR3s include the opening cysteine and the closing phenylalanine or tryptophan. The order of the fields is V gene, clone size, J gene, D gene, CDR3 protein. D genes are given only for firm matches. Size is omitted from some rows. Given values are once, few, many or a class for expanded clones.

TRBV6-5	-	TRBJ1-5	-	CASIMRVFNQPQHF
TRBV6-6	once	TRBJ2-5	-	CASSAQETQYF
TRBV7-2	-	TRBJ2-5	TRBD2	CASSRLAVLQETQYF
TRBV4-2	few	TRBJ1-1	-	CASSQQGFEAFF
TRBV6-1	-	TRBJ2-2	TRBD2	CASSVDGSGGVTGELFF
TRBV5-8	-	TRBJ1-5	-	CASSSNQPQHF
TRBV5-1	-	TRBJ1-2	TRBD1	CASRDQGEYGYTF
TRBV4-3	-	TRBJ1-2	TRBD1	CASSQGQGAVAGYTF
TRBV7-9	-	TRBJ1-1	-	CASSLKDITDTEAFF
TRBV19	-	TRBJ2-3	-	CASSIDPSTDTQYF
TRBV30	-	TRBJ2-3	TRBD2	CAFIGRDTQYF
TRBV25-1	-	TRBJ2-3	TRBD2	CASSLGGSRADTQYF
TRBV5-1	-	TRBJ1-4	TRBD1	CASSFEGQGVGEKLFF
TRBV6-6	-	TRBJ2-7	-	CASRLAPSSYEQYF
TRBV27	-	TRBJ1-2	-	CASTPHHLAYGYTF
TRBV9	-	TRBJ1-2	TRBD1	CASSAGTGVTNYGYTF
TRBV9	once	TRBJ2-6	-	CASSVGQAISGANVLTF
TRBV6-6	-	TRBJ2-1	-	CASRPSLREQFF
TRBV7-8	-	TRBJ1-2	-	CASSSRGQISNYGYTF
TRBV19	-	TRBJ2-7	TRBD1	CASSIDGTAFYEQYF
TRBV18	-	TRBJ1-2	-	CASSPPKEGYGYTF
TRBV7-3	-	TRBJ1-2	-	CASSWGPTSRDYGYTF
TRBV5-1	-	TRBJ1-4	-	CASSLEVIGTTNEKLFF
TRBV28	-	TRBJ1-2	-	CASSPGGVNYGYTF
TRBV30	once	TRBJ2-3	-	CAWRSVRTDTQYF
TRBV2	-	TRBJ1-6	-	CASSGGSYNSPLHF
TRBV7-8	-	TRBJ1-6	-	CASSLRVVESFSSYNSPLHF
TRBV4-3	-	TRBJ2-5	-	CASSLRGAGGETQYF
TRBV5-1	once	TRBJ1-6	TRBD1	CASSLETGGRSPLHF
TRBV4-3	once	TRBJ2-7	-	CASSLSLGADYEQYF
TRBV7-7	-	TRBJ2-1	-	CASSRVSEQFF
TRBV5-8	-	TRBJ2-7	-	CASRYGTFPGQYF
TRBV19	-	TRBJ2-3	TRBD2	CASSIGPPLSGGATDTQYF
TRBV10-2	-	TRBJ1-4	-	CASSGHTGDEKLFF
TRBV19	-	TRBJ2-1	-	CASSTQALGEQFF
TRBV7-2	-	TRBJ2-6	-	CASSVNRAGANVLTF
TRBV5-4	once	TRBJ2-3	-	CASSPGAGQSTDTQYF
TRBV27	-	TRBJ2-7	-	CASSLGVTETYEQYF
TRBV7-2	-	TRBJ1-5	-	CASSQGYSNQPQHF
TRBV4-2	-	TRBJ2-2	TRBD1	CASSQETGGVTGELFF
TRBV6-1	-	TRBJ2-2	-	CASSDSRIGGELFF
TRBV6-5	-	TRBJ1-5	-	CASSTGLNQPQHF
TRBV29-1	-	TRBJ2-7	TRBD2	CSDESPGRGRGVYEQYF
TRBV5-6	-	TRBJ1-3	-	CASSSPIQGFSGNTIYF
TRBV18	-	TRBJ2-3	-	CASSSSADRPRVRADTQYF
TRBV6-6	-	TRBJ1-6	-	CASQKTDYNSPLHF
TRBV11-3	-	TRBJ2-5	-	CASSLGPGSQETQYF
TRBV7-9	-	TRBJ1-1	-	CASSLGQMNTEAFF
TRBV6-1	-	TRBJ1-4	TRBD1	CASTSGTANEKLFF
TRBV19	-	TRBJ2-4	-	CASRGYQAKNIQYF
TRBV7-9	-	TRBJ1-1	-	CASSLAGITEAFF
TRBV6-5	-	-	-	CASSYSSGHEQYF
TRBV27	-	TRBJ1-1	-	CASSAGLHTEAFF